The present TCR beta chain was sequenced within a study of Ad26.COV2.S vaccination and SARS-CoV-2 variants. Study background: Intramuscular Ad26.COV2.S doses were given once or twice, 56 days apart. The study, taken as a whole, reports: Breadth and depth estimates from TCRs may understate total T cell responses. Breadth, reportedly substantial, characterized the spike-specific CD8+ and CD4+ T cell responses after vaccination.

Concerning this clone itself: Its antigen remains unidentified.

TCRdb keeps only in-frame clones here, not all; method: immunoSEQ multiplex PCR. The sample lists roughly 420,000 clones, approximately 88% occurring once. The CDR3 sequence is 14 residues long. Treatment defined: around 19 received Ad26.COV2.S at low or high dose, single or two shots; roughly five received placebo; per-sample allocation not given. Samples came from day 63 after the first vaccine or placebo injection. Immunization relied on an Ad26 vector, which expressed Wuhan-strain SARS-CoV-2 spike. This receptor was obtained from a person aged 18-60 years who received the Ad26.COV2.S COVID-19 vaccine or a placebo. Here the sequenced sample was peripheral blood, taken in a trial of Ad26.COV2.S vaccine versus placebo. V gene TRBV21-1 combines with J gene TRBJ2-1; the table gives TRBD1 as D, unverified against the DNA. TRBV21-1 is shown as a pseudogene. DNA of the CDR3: TGTGCCAGCAAAGACAGGGCCACCTACAATGAGCAGTTCTTC. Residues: CASKDRATYNEQFF.